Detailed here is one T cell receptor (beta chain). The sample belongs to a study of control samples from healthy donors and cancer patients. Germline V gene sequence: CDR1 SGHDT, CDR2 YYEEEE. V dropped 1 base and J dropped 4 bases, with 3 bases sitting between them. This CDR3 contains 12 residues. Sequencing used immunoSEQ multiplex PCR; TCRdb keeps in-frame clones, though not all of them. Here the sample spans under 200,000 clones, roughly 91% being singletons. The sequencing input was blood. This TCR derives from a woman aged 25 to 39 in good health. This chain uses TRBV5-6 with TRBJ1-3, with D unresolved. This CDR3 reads CASSLHGNTIYF. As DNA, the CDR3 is TGTGCCAGCAGCTTGCACGGAAACACCATATATTTT.